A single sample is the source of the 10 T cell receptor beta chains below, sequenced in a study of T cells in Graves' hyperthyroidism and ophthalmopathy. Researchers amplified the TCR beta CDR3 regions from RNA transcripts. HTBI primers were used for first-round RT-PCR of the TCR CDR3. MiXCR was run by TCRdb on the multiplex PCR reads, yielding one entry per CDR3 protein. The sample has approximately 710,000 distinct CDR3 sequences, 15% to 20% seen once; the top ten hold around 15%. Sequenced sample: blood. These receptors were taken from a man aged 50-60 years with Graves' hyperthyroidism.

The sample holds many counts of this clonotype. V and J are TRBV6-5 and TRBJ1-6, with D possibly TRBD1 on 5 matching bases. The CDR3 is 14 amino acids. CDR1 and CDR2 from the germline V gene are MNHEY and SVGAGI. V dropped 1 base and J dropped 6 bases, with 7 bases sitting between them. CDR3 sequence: CASSYLGGNSPLHF. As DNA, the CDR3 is TGTGCCAGCAGTTACTTGGGGGGTAATTCACCCCTCCACTTT.

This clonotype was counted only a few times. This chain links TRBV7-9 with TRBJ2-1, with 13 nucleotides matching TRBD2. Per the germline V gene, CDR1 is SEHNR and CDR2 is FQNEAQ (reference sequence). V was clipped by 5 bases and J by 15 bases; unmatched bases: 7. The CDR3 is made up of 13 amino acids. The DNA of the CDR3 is TGTGCCAGCAGCCCCGGACTAGCGGGAGTTCTGTTCTTC. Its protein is CASSPGLAGVLFF.

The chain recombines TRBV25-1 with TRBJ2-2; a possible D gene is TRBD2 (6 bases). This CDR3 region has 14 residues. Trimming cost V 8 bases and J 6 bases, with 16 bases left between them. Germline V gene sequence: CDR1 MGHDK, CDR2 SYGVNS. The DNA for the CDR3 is TGTGCCAGCTCGTGGAGGGTGGGATCCGGGGAGCTGTTTTTT. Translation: CASSWRVGSGELFF. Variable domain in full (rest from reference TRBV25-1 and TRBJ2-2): EADIYQTPRYLVIGTGKKITLECSQTMGHDKMYWYQQDPGMELHLIHYSYGVNSTEKGDLSSESTVSRIRTEHFPLTLESARPSHTSQYLCASSWRVGSGELFFGEGSRLTVL.

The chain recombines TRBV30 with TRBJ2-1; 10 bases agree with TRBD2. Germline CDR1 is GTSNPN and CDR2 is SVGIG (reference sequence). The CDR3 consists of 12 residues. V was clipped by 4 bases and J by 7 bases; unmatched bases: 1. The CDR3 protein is CAWTSGGNEQFF. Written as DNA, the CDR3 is TGTGCCTGGACTAGCGGGGGTAATGAGCAGTTCTTC. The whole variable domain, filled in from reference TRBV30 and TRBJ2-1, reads SQTIHQWPATLVQPVGSPLSLECTVEGTSNPNLYWYRQAAGRGLQLLFYSVGIGQISSEVPQNLSASRPQDRQFILSSKKLLLSDSGFYLCAWTSGGNEQFFGPGTRLTVL.

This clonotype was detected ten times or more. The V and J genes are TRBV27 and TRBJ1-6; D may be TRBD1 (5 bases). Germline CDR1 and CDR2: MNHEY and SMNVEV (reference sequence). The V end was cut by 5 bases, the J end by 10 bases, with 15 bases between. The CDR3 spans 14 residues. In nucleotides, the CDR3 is TGTGCCAGCAGTCCCCCCGGGGGGGGATCACCCCTCCACTTT. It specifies CASSPPGGGSPLHF.

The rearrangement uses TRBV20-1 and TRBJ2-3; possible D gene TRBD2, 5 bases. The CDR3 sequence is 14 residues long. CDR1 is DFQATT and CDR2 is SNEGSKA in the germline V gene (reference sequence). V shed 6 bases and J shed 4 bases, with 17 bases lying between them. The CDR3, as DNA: TGCAGTGCCACCGGGCCGAGGGTCCCAGATACGCAGTATTTT. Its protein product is CSATGPRVPDTQYF.

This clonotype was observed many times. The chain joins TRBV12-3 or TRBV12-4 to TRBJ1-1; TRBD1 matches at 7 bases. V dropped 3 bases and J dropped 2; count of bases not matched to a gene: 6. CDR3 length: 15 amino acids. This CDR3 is CASSFPDRANTEAFF. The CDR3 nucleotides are TGTGCCAGCAGTTTCCCCGACAGGGCTAACACTGAAGCTTTCTTT.

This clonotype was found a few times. The CDR3 nucleotides read TGTGCCAGCAGTTACTCGCTCGGACGTTACAATGAGCAGTTCTTC. It yields the protein CASSYSLGRYNEQFF. The rearrangement links TRBV6-5 to TRBJ2-1; D remains ambiguous. Germline values: CDR1 MNHEY, CDR2 SVGAGI. The CDR3 consists of 15 residues. V was pared by 0 bases and J by 4 bases, with 10 bases between.

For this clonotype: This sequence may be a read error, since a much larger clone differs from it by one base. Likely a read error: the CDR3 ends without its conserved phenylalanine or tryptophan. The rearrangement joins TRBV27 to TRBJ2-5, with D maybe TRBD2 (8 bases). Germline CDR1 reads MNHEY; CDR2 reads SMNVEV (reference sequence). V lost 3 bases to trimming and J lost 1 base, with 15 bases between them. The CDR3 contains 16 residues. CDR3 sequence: CASSFLREGAQETQYL. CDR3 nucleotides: TGTGCCAGCAGTTTTCTACGGGAGGGGGCCCAAGAGACCCAGTACCTC.

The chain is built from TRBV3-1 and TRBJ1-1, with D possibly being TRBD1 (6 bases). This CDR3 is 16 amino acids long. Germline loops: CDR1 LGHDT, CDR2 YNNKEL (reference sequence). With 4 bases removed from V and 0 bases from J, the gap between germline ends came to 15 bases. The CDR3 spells CASSRRATGMNTEAFF. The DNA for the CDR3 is TGTGCCAGCAGCCGACGGGCGACAGGTATGAACACTGAAGCTTTCTTT.